The source of this T cell receptor beta chain is a study of Graves' ophthalmopathy and Graves' hyperthyroidism. This clonotype was picked up many times. CDR1 is LNHNV and CDR2 is YYDKDF in the germline V gene (reference sequence). This CDR3 region has 12 residues. The ends were cut back, 5 bases at V and 2 bases at J, with 7 bases in the middle. Other autoimmune disease, uncontrolled infection, pregnancy and lactation led to exclusion. Physicians reached a diagnosis by relying on clinical symptoms, serum thyroxine, TRAb, thyroid ultrasound and orbital computed tomography. Investigators amplified TCR beta CDR3 regions from RNA transcripts. First-round RT-PCR employed HTBI primers, with a second-round multiplex PCR after it. TCRdb reanalysed the multiplex PCR reads using MiXCR and keeps one entry per CDR3 protein. The repertoire holds under 350,000 distinct CDR3 sequences, with around a sixth as singletons.

Sequenced: peripheral blood. The receptor was isolated from an adult man with Graves' ophthalmopathy. This rearrangement joins TRBV15 to TRBJ2-7; possibly TRBD1 for D (6 bases). The CDR3 coding sequence is TGTGCCACCAGCCGGGACACCTACGAGCAGTACTTC. The encoded protein is CATSRDTYEQYF. Full variable domain (remainder filled in from reference TRBV15 and TRBJ2-7): DAMVIQNPRYQVTQFGKPVTLSCSQTLNHNVMYWYQQKSSQAPKLLFHYYDKDFNNEADTPDNFQSRRPNTSFCFLDIRSPGLGDTAMYLCATSRDTYEQYFGPGTRLTVT.